These 26 T cell receptor beta chains originate from one sample sequenced in a study of blood T cell repertoires in COVID-19. This table comes from immunoSEQ multiplex PCR, and its TCRdb copy is limited to in-frame clones, with some not included. Seen here are under 250,000 clones, nearly 90% observed once, and the top ten hold around 17%. Material for sequencing was peripheral blood. The receptors were gathered from a man aged 45 to 65 with COVID-19, enrolled during active disease.

The chain is built from TRBV7-9 and TRBJ1-1; 8 nucleotides align to TRBD1. Germline CDR1 SEHNR, CDR2 FQNEAQ (reference sequence). The V and J ends lost 1 base and 1 base, in that order; junction bases with no gene match: 5. The CDR3 consists of 16 residues. The CDR3 protein is CASSLGGGQGNTEAFF. CDR3 coding DNA: TGTGCCAGCAGCTTAGGAGGAGGACAGGGGAACACTGAAGCTTTCTTT.

This rearrangement joins TRBV4-3 to TRBJ2-5; TRBD1 is a possible D gene (6 bases). V was trimmed by 3 bases and J by 0 bases, leaving 17 bases between them. CDR1 and CDR2 from the germline V gene are LGHNA and YSLEER. This CDR3 is 17 amino acids long. The CDR3 sequence: CASSQAYGTLHQETQYF. The CDR3 region has the DNA TGCGCCAGCAGCCAGGCCTACGGGACACTTCACCAAGAGACCCAGTACTTC.

The chain recombines TRBV18 with TRBJ2-3, with 8 bases aligning to TRBD1. Germline V gene sequence: CDR1 KGHSH, CDR2 LQKENI. V was clipped by 2 bases and J by 5 bases; unmatched bases: 6. The CDR3 extends over 15 amino acids. Written as DNA, the CDR3 is TGTGCCAGCTCACCATTAGGCAGGGGGCTAGATACGCAGTATTTT. Translating it yields CASSPLGRGLDTQYF. Variable domain in full (rest from reference TRBV18 and TRBJ2-3): NAGVMQNPRHLVRRRGQEARLRCSPMKGHSHVYWYRQLPEEGLKFMVYLQKENIIDESGMPKERFSAEFPKEGPSILRIQQVVRGDSAAYFCASSPLGRGLDTQYFGPGTRLTVL.

J is TRBJ2-5 and V is TRBV7-2; TRBD1 matches at 8 bases. In germline, CDR1 is SGHTA, CDR2 FQGNSA. The CDR3 is made up of 15 amino acids. V shed 1 base, J shed 4 bases, and the junction held 5 bases outside the gene matches. Here the CDR3 DNA reads TGTGCCAGCAGCTTAGGGAGGACAGGGTTAGAGACCCAGTACTTC. Amino acids: CASSLGRTGLETQYF. The full variable domain, rest sourced from reference TRBV7-2 and TRBJ2-5, is GAGVSQSPSNKVTEKGKDVELRCDPISGHTALYWYRQSLGQGLEFLIYFQGNSAPDKSGLPSDRFSAERTGGSVSTLTIQRTQQEDSAVYLCASSLGRTGLETQYFGPGTRLLVL.

The chain joins TRBV7-9 to TRBJ2-3; 8 positions agree with TRBD2. The CDR3 has 14 residues. Germline V gene sequence: CDR1 SEHNR, CDR2 FQNEAQ (reference sequence). The J segment lost 3 bases and the V segment lost 3 bases, leaving 2 bases of the junction unmatched. CDR3: CASSFVAGTDTQYF. CDR3 bases: TGTGCCAGCAGCTTCGTAGCGGGGACAGATACGCAGTATTTT.

In DNA, the CDR3 is TGTGCCATCAGGGGACAGGGGGTGTACGAGCAGTACTTC. It yields the protein CAIRGQGVYEQYF. V and J are TRBV28 and TRBJ2-7, with 11 bases aligning to TRBD1. This CDR3 spans 13 amino acids. V shed 10 bases and J 4 bases; nucleotides not matched to a gene: 6. Germline V lookup: CDR1 MDHEN, CDR2 SYDVKM.

The chain is built from TRBV3-1 (or the pseudogene TRBV3-2) and TRBJ1-2; D is perhaps TRBD1 (6 bases). Germline V gives CDR1 LGHDT, CDR2 YNNKEL (reference sequence). This CDR3 has 14 residues. Trimming stripped 4 bases from V and 4 bases from J, with 13 bases between. The CDR3 DNA is TGTGCCAGCAGCCCCCTAACAGGGATCTATGGCTACACCTTC. Protein: CASSPLTGIYGYTF.

The J gene is TRBJ2-7, the V gene TRBV29-1; 7 nucleotides line up with TRBD2. Germline V gene sequence: CDR1 SQVTM, CDR2 ANQGSEA. The CDR3 spans 14 residues. V lost 4 bases and J lost 3; bases outside the gene matches: 9. In nucleotides, the CDR3 is TGCAGCGTTGGCGGGAGAGCCCCCGGCTACGAGCAGTACTTC. Translation gives CSVGGRAPGYEQYF.

The gene calls are TRBV4-2 and TRBJ2-7; possibly TRBD2 for D (6 bases). Per germline, CDR1 LGHNA and CDR2 YNFKEQ. CDR3 length: 16 residues. V lost 0 bases and J lost 2, with 14 bases in between. DNA for the CDR3: TGTGCCAGCAGCCAAGATGGGACTGTCGGTACCTACGAGCAGTACTTC. It yields the protein CASSQDGTVGTYEQYF.

The chain uses TRBV7-8 and TRBJ2-3; TRBD2 matches at 8 bases. This CDR3 has 17 residues. The V gene end was trimmed by 5 bases and the J gene end by 2 bases; junction bases not matched to a gene: 12. Germline CDR1 reads SGHVS; CDR2 reads FQNEAQ. This chain's CDR3 is CASSHQRASGFTDTQYF. The CDR3 region has the DNA TGTGCCAGCAGCCACCAGCGGGCTAGCGGGTTCACAGATACGCAGTATTTT.

This chain uses TRBV20-1 with TRBJ2-1; 7 positions agree with TRBD2. CDR3 length equals 11 residues. CDR1 is DFQATT and CDR2 is SNEGSKA in the germline V gene (reference sequence). V was pared by 8 bases and J by 9 bases, with 7 bases of the junction left unmatched. DNA of the CDR3: TGCAGTCGGGGAGGGCCGGTTGAGCAGTTCTTC. Translating it yields CSRGGPVEQFF.

CDR3 bases: TGTGCCAGCAGTGAAACGCTAGCGGGAGGAGTTAGCGGGGAGCTGTTTTTT. Its protein product is CASSETLAGGVSGELFF. The J gene is TRBJ2-2, the V gene TRBV2; 11 bases map to TRBD2. This CDR3 is built from 17 residues. V lost 2 bases, J lost 7 bases, and 9 bases stayed unmatched. The germline V gene encodes CDR1 SNHLY and CDR2 FYNNEI.

This rearrangement joins TRBV29-1 to TRBJ2-5, with 7 nucleotides matching TRBD1. V lost 7 bases to trimming and J lost 5 bases; unmatched junction nucleotides: 4. The germline gives CDR1 SQVTM, CDR2 ANQGSEA. There are 11 residues in the CDR3. The CDR3 nucleotides are TGCAGCGCCGGGACAGCGGAGACCCAGTACTTC. Its translation is CSAGTAETQYF.

This CDR3 reads CASSLGGTSGIRSYNEQFF. CDR3 nucleotide sequence: TGTGCCAGCAGCTTAGGGGGGACTAGCGGGATCCGGTCCTACAATGAGCAGTTCTTC. The chain has TRBV5-8 and TRBJ2-1, with TRBD2 matching 13 bases. Germline V gives CDR1 SGHTS, CDR2 YDEGEE. The CDR3 sequence is 19 residues long. Trimming removed 2 bases from V and 1 base from J; junction bases left unmatched: 9.

The V call is TRBV5-5, the J call TRBJ2-7; tentatively, D is TRBD1 (6 bases). The CDR3 contains 16 residues. Trimming took 3 bases from V and 1 from J, leaving 17 bases between them. CDR1 is SGHKS, CDR2 YYEKEE, per germline (reference sequence). The CDR3 region has the DNA TGTGCCAGCAGCTCCCGATTACAGGGAGCATCCTACGAGCAGTACTTC. As protein: CASSSRLQGASYEQYF.

V is TRBV5-1 and J is TRBJ2-5, with 8 bases aligning to TRBD1. V shed 2 bases, J shed 1 base, and the junction held 1 base outside the gene matches. Per the germline V gene, CDR1 is SGHRS and CDR2 is YFSETQ. This CDR3 is 14 amino acids long. CDR3 sequence reads: CASSFGQGQETQYF. CDR3 sequence (DNA): TGCGCCAGCAGCTTTGGACAGGGCCAAGAGACCCAGTACTTC. The full variable domain, in which reference TRBV5-1 and TRBJ2-5 provide the parts outside the CDR3, is KAGVTQTPRYLIKTRGQQVTLSCSPISGHRSVSWYQQTPGQGLQFLFEYFSETQRNKGNFPGRFSGRQFSNSRSEMNVSTLELGDSALYLCASSFGQGQETQYFGPGTRLLVL.

This clone was observed a single time. The chain couples TRBV3-1 (or the pseudogene TRBV3-2) to TRBJ2-5, with 8 bases lining up with TRBD2. V dropped 1 base and J dropped 5; count of bases not matched to a gene: 9. The CDR3 is 16 residues long. Germline V gene sequence: CDR1 LGHDT, CDR2 YNNKEL (reference sequence). The DNA for the CDR3 is TGTGCCAGCAGCCAAGGTCGGCCTAGCGGGTTTGAGACCCAGTACTTC. This gives the protein CASSQGRPSGFETQYF.

This clone was seen more than once but under ten times. The chain has TRBV5-6 and TRBJ2-7; 7 bases agree with TRBD1. Germline CDR1 SGHDT, CDR2 YYEEEE. The J segment lost 7 bases and the V segment lost 3 bases, leaving 13 bases of the junction unmatched. The CDR3 is made up of 15 amino acids. The CDR3 DNA sequence: TGTGCCAGCAGCTCAGACAGGGTATTATGGTATGAGCAGTACTTC. It specifies CASSSDRVLWYEQYF.

The rearrangement links TRBV5-1 to TRBJ1-2; D call uncertain. CDR3 size: 14 residues. Trimming cost V 0 bases and J 0 bases, with 6 bases left between them. The germline V gene has CDR1 SGHRS and CDR2 YFSETQ. The CDR3 region has the DNA TGCGCCAGCAGCTTGGCCCAGACTAACTATGGCTACACCTTC. Protein product: CASSLAQTNYGYTF.

The chain employs TRBV2 and TRBJ2-3; the match to TRBD1 covers 8 bases. V shed 4 bases and J 3 bases; nucleotides not matched to a gene: 6. This CDR3 comprises 15 residues. Germline lookup yields CDR1 SNHLY and CDR2 FYNNEI. The CDR3 region is CASSVRQGATDTQYF. The CDR3 DNA sequence: TGTGCCAGCAGTGTTCGGCAGGGGGCAACAGATACGCAGTATTTT. The full variable domain, its missing parts supplied by reference TRBV2 and TRBJ2-3, is EPEVTQTPSHQVTQMGQEVILRCVPISNHLYFYWYRQILGQKVEFLVSFYNNEISEKSEIFDDQFSVERPDGSNFTLKIRSTKLEDSAMYFCASSVRQGATDTQYFGPGTRLTVL.

V is TRBV9 and J is TRBJ2-2; 8 bases map to TRBD2. With 0 bases clipped from V and 0 bases from J, the junction kept 1 base outside the gene matches. The CDR3 is made up of 16 amino acids. Germline values: CDR1 SGDLS, CDR2 YYNGEE. The CDR3 DNA reads as TGTGCCAGCAGCGTAGTTAGCGGGGCGAACACCGGGGAGCTGTTTTTT. Protein product: CASSVVSGANTGELFF.

The V gene is TRBV18, the J gene TRBJ1-1, with D perhaps matching TRBD1 (6 bases). Germline CDR1 is KGHSH and CDR2 is LQKENI. Deletions cut 3 bases from V and 3 bases from J, with 8 bases between. This CDR3 spans 13 amino acids. The CDR3 reads CASSPGQYTEAFF. CDR3 nucleotide sequence: TGTGCCAGCTCACCCGGACAGTACACTGAAGCTTTCTTT. Combining the CDR3 with reference TRBV18 and TRBJ1-1 gives the whole variable domain NAGVMQNPRHLVRRRGQEARLRCSPMKGHSHVYWYRQLPEEGLKFMVYLQKENIIDESGMPKERFSAEFPKEGPSILRIQQVVRGDSAAYFCASSPGQYTEAFFGQGTRLTVV.

The gene calls are TRBV9 and TRBJ1-1, with 8 bases aligning to TRBD1. The CDR3 totals 14 residues. The J segment lost 11 bases and the V segment lost 4 bases, leaving 13 bases of the junction unmatched. The germline gives CDR1 SGDLS, CDR2 YYNGEE. CDR3 loop: CASSPGQGSVSAFF. CDR3 nucleotides: TGTGCCAGCAGCCCCGGACAGGGTTCGGTTAGTGCTTTCTTT.

The V call is TRBV6-2 or TRBV6-3, the J call TRBJ1-1, with 8 bases aligning to TRBD1. Germline V gene data show CDR1 as MNHEY and CDR2 as SVGEGT. Unmatched junction bases numbered 15, after V lost 2 bases and J lost 4 bases. The CDR3 is 18 amino acids. DNA for the CDR3: TGTGCCAGCAGTTACCCTTTTGGACAGGGTGGGTTACTCACTGAAGCTTTCTTT. Encoded protein: CASSYPFGQGGLLTEAFF.

As DNA, the CDR3 is TGTGCCAGCAGTGGGGGACAGGGTGGAGAAGCTTTCTTT. Protein product: CASSGGQGGEAFF. The chain uses TRBV25-1 and TRBJ1-1, with 9 bases fitting TRBD1. Germline values: CDR1 MGHDK, CDR2 SYGVNS. The CDR3 loop spans 13 amino acids. V dropped 4 bases and J dropped 8; count of bases not matched to a gene: 5.

The chain combines TRBV11-2 with TRBJ2-7; the match to TRBD2 covers 11 bases. V was pared by 4 bases and J by 1 base, with 6 bases of the junction left unmatched. The CDR3 covers 16 residues. Germline V gene data show CDR1 as SGHAT and CDR2 as FQNNGV. CDR3 sequence: CASSSPLAGVSYEQYF. The DNA for the CDR3 is TGTGCCAGCAGCTCCCCACTAGCGGGAGTTTCCTACGAGCAGTACTTC.